This entry concerns a single TCR beta chain. Its matching antigen is unknown. The data belong to a study of shared clonotypes between healthy human individuals. Germline V gene data show CDR1 as SGHNT and CDR2 as YENEEA. The CDR3 is 14 amino acids. V lost 5 bases, J lost 5 bases, and 13 bases lay in between. Produced via immunoSEQ multiplex PCR; TCRdb's table is partial and in-frame only. Of about 960,000 clones listed, 60% to 85% are singletons. Study-wide results and caveats: Naive CD4 clonotypes overlapped across a handful of donors at roughly 5%. Shared clonotypes across all four donors exceeded non-shared ones in generation probability.

The receptor was isolated from a man aged 18 to 35 in good health. The sample consisted of memory CD4+ T cells sorted from blood. Described subset: CD45RA-negative fraction. This chain connects TRBV11-3 to TRBJ2-1, with D perhaps given as TRBD1 or TRBD2 (6 bases each). CDR3 DNA: TGTGCCAGCAGCCTCACGGGGGCGGACAATGAGCAGTTCTTC. Protein: CASSLTGADNEQFF. The whole variable domain, remainder taken from reference TRBV11-3 and TRBJ2-1, is EAGVVQSPRYKIIEKKQPVAFWCNPISGHNTLYWYLQNLGQGPELLIRYENEEAVDDSQLPKDRFSAERLKGVDSTLKIQPAELGDSAVYLCASSLTGADNEQFFGPGTRLTVL.